The clone carrying this T cell receptor (beta chain) was found many times. The target antigen is unknown. V lost 10 bases, J lost 5 bases, and 17 bases lay in between. This CDR3 comprises 13 residues. Germline V gives CDR1 MNHEY, CDR2 SVGAGI. Each patient was aged 18 to 65 and had newly diagnosed hyperthyroidism of under 2 months' duration. The data stem from a study of T cells in Graves' hyperthyroidism and ophthalmopathy. Study context: Staff took peripheral blood when the initial diagnosis was made, before any treatment began. Study-wide results and limits: Among thyroid clonotypes expanded above 0.001, most also appeared in blood. The model made its ophthalmopathy prediction, and onset followed a median approximately 7 months later.

Amplification of TCR beta CDR3 regions was performed using RNA transcripts as template. HTBI primers were the set used in a first-round RT-PCR of the TCR CDR3. TCRdb fed the multiplex PCR reads into MiXCR, producing one record per CDR3 protein. The sample yields about 680,000 distinct CDR3 sequences, around a third seen once. Sequencing used blood. The sequence was obtained from a woman aged 40-49 years with Graves' hyperthyroidism. The chain couples TRBV6-5 to TRBJ2-5, with D possibly being TRBD1 (5 bases). CDR3 sequence (DNA): TGTGCCATCTCCCGGAATAAGGGGGAGACCCAGTACTTC. Translating it yields CAISRNKGETQYF.